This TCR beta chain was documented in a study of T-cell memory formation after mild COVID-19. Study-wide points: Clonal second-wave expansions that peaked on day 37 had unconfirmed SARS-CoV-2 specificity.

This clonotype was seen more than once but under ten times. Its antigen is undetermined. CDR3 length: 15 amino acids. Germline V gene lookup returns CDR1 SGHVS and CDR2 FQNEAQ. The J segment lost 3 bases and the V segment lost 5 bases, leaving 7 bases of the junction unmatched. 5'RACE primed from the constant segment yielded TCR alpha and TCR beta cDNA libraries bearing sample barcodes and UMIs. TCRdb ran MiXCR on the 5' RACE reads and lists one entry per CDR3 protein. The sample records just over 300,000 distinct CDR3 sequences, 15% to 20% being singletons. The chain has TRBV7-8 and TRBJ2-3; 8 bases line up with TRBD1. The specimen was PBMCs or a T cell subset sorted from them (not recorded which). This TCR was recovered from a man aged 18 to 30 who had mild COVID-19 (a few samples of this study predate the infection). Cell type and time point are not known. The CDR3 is CASSPDYRGTDTQYF. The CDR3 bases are TGTGCCAGCAGCCCGGACTACAGGGGGACAGATACGCAGTATTTT.